This TCR beta chain was captured in a study of T-cell reconstitution after alpha-beta-depleted transplantation in children. With regard to this clonotype: Its specificity is unknown.

General study points: When one year had passed after transplant, most T-cell counts and diversity came from newly produced T cells.

The CDR3 loop spans 12 amino acids. Germline V gene data show CDR1 as SGHDT and CDR2 as YYEEEE. V gave up 4 bases and J gave up 6 bases; unmatched junction bases: 2. Researchers prepared the TCRbeta library using unique molecular identifiers, the study reports. TCRdb itself ran the PCR reads through MiXCR, one entry per CDR3 protein. The sample yields about 440,000 distinct CDR3 sequences, around two fifths seen once. The TCR originated in a girl between 2 and 10 years old with aplastic anemia, due to receive a stem cell transplant. Sequencing used PBMCs, obtained before TCRalphabeta/CD19-depleted stem cell transplant. This sequence joins TRBV5-6 and TRBJ1-1; TRBD1 agrees at 8 bases. The CDR3 bases are TGTGCCAGCAGCCACAGGGGGTCTGAAGCTTTCTTT. It specifies CASSHRGSEAFF.